This T cell receptor (beta chain) derives from a study of blood T cell repertoires in COVID-19. Per the original data handling: Cell counts per sample came from amplifying reference gene primers. Generated by immunoSEQ multiplex PCR, the TCRdb table keeps only in-frame clones and is missing some. Clone size and V and J calls were adopted from that table, with D and trimming inferred from the DNA. The table has 95,000 to 150,000 clones, roughly four fifths seen once; the top ten hold 3.5% to 5.5%. V shed 5 bases and J shed 4 bases, with 23 bases lying between them. This CDR3 has 18 amino acids. Germline lookup yields CDR1 MNHEY and CDR2 SVGEGT.

The sample taken for sequencing was peripheral blood. The V and J genes are TRBV6-2 or TRBV6-3 and TRBJ2-2; a possible D gene is TRBD1 (5 bases). The source is a woman aged 70-85 years with acute or convalescent COVID-19. DNA of the CDR3: TGTGCCAGCAGTAAACTTCATTACACAGGCTCTGGCACCGGGGAGCTGTTTTTT. It translates to CASSKLHYTGSGTGELFF.